The 24 T cell receptor beta chains reported below all come from one sample, sequenced in a study of cytomegalovirus exposure and HLA in healthy donors (dated 2017 in TCRdb). Library method: the immunoSEQ multiplex PCR assay. For the multiplex PCR, a mixture combining 60 forward primers for TCR Vbeta segments and 13 reverse primers for TCR Jbeta segments was used. Imported from immuneACCESS, the table was reduced by TCRdb to in-frame sequences with V and J called. These copies leave out some clones; in studies compared against another copy, an unresolved V gene accounts for under half, and the cause of the remainder is not known. The sample table contains approximately 97,000 clones; only one count was recorded for around 57% of them. The ten largest clonotypes hold approximately 4.8% of the sample. The sequenced sample was PBMCs. Receptors originate from a human donor in good health.

The chain links TRBV5-4 to TRBJ2-3; 7 bases match TRBD2. Germline V gene sequence: CDR1 SGHNT, CDR2 YYREEE (reference sequence). V was clipped by 4 bases and J by 2 bases; unmatched bases: 1. This CDR3 comprises 13 residues. CDR3 DNA: TGTGCCAGCAGCGGACTAGTCACAGATACGCAGTATTTT. Residues: CASSGLVTDTQYF.

This rearrangement joins TRBV5-1 to TRBJ1-1; 8 bases map to TRBD1. The junction had 8 bases not matched to a gene; V was cut back by 3 bases and J by 1 base. The CDR3 is 16 residues long. Germline V gene data show CDR1 as SGHRS and CDR2 as YFSETQ. The CDR3, as DNA: TGCGCCAGCAGCTACTACAGGGGGAGTGCGAACACTGAAGCTTTCTTT. This encodes CASSYYRGSANTEAFF. The full variable domain, rest sourced from reference TRBV5-1 and TRBJ1-1, is KAGVTQTPRYLIKTRGQQVTLSCSPISGHRSVSWYQQTPGQGLQFLFEYFSETQRNKGNFPGRFSGRQFSNSRSEMNVSTLELGDSALYLCASSYYRGSANTEAFFGQGTRLTVV.

The chain has TRBV15 and TRBJ2-7, with D perhaps matching TRBD1 (6 bases). This CDR3 has 13 residues. Germline-derived CDR1 and CDR2 are LNHNV and YYDKDF (reference sequence). Deletions cut 3 bases from V and 3 bases from J, with 9 bases between. This CDR3 reads CATSRGDNYEQYF. The CDR3 nucleotides are TGTGCCACCAGCAGGGGGGACAACTACGAGCAGTACTTC.

The CDR3 DNA reads TGTGCCAGTAGTGACACAGGGGGGGACACTGAAGCTTTCTTT. Translated, it gives CASSDTGGDTEAFF. The J gene is TRBJ1-1, the V gene TRBV19; 8 bases agree with TRBD1. Germline loops: CDR1 LNHDA, CDR2 SQIVND (reference sequence). The V and J ends lost 5 bases and 3 bases, in that order; junction bases with no gene match: 5. This CDR3 spans 14 amino acids.

The chain employs TRBV11-2 and TRBJ1-3, with D tentatively TRBD1 (5 bases). The germline V gene encodes CDR1 SGHAT and CDR2 FQNNGV. The CDR3 loop spans 17 amino acids. Deletions cut 5 bases from V and 0 bases from J, with 17 bases between. This CDR3 is CASSQFPRVISGNTIYF. CDR3 DNA sequence: TGTGCCAGCAGCCAATTCCCCAGGGTGATCTCTGGAAACACCATATATTTT.

The chain recombines TRBV19 with TRBJ1-1; D might be TRBD1 (6 bases). V was pared by 3 bases and J by 3 bases, with 17 bases between. From germline, CDR1 is LNHDA and CDR2 SQIVND (reference sequence). CDR3 length: 16 amino acids. The chain's CDR3 is CASSIGRGRIDTEAFF. The CDR3 DNA follows: TGTGCCAGTAGTATCGGGCGGGGGCGCATAGACACTGAAGCTTTCTTT.

The rearrangement joins TRBV28 to TRBJ1-5; 10 positions agree with TRBD1. The CDR3 length is 14 residues. Unmatched junction bases numbered 2, after V lost 6 bases and J lost 3 bases. CDR1 is MDHEN, CDR2 SYDVKM, per germline. This chain's CDR3 is CASRTGGLNQPQHF. The DNA for the CDR3 is TGTGCCAGCAGGACAGGGGGCCTCAATCAGCCCCAGCATTTT.

The chain combines TRBV5-1 with TRBJ2-3; 7 positions agree with TRBD2. Germline-derived CDR1 and CDR2 are SGHRS and YFSETQ. CDR3 length: 13 residues. The V segment lost 4 bases and the J segment 5 bases; nucleotides outside the gene matches: 4. CDR3 residues: CASSPGTKDTQYF. CDR3 DNA sequence: TGCGCCAGCAGCCCCGGGACTAAAGATACGCAGTATTTT.

This sequence joins TRBV19 and TRBJ1-1, with 8 bases aligning to TRBD1. The V and J ends lost 3 bases and 0 bases, in that order; junction bases with no gene match: 3. CDR1 and CDR2 from the germline V gene are LNHDA and SQIVND (reference sequence). This CDR3 spans 15 amino acids. DNA of the CDR3: TGTGCCAGTAGTATCTGGACAGGGTTGAACACTGAAGCTTTCTTT. Translating it yields CASSIWTGLNTEAFF. The variable domain in full, with the rest retrieved from reference TRBV19 and TRBJ1-1, is DGGITQSPKYLFRKEGQNVTLSCEQNLNHDAMYWYRQDPGQGLRLIYYSQIVNDFQKGDIAEGYSVSREKKESFPLTVTSAQKNPTAFYLCASSIWTGLNTEAFFGQGTRLTVV.

This sequence joins TRBV4-1 and TRBJ2-1, with a weak D call TRBD2 (5 bases). The germline CDR1 and CDR2 sequences are MGHRA and YSYEKL. Trimming left V 0 bases short and J 2 bases short, with 14 bases between. The CDR3 is 17 residues long. The CDR3: CASSQDNWRVTYNEQFF. The CDR3 nucleotides read TGCGCCAGCAGCCAAGATAACTGGCGGGTTACCTACAATGAGCAGTTCTTC.

The gene calls are TRBV11-3 and TRBJ2-1, with TRBD2 matching 9 bases. V dropped 3 bases and J dropped 11; count of bases not matched to a gene: 2. The CDR3 loop spans 12 amino acids. Per the germline V gene, CDR1 is SGHNT and CDR2 is YENEEA. CDR3 in DNA: TGTGCCAGCAGCTTCCCTAGCGGGAAGCAGTTCTTC. Its protein product is CASSFPSGKQFF. Complete variable domain (other parts from reference TRBV11-3 and TRBJ2-1): EAGVVQSPRYKIIEKKQPVAFWCNPISGHNTLYWYLQNLGQGPELLIRYENEEAVDDSQLPKDRFSAERLKGVDSTLKIQPAELGDSAVYLCASSFPSGKQFFGPGTRLTVL.

This clone came up a few times. The chain recombines TRBV6-1 with TRBJ1-5; D unresolved. The germline V and J ends were trimmed by 2 bases and 7 bases, with 9 bases remaining between them. The CDR3 length is 13 residues. Germline V gene sequence: CDR1 MNHNS, CDR2 SASEGT. CDR3 region: CASSESGRQPQHF. CDR3 DNA: TGTGCCAGCAGTGAAAGTGGGAGGCAGCCCCAGCATTTT.

This clone appeared a single time. The CDR3 coding sequence is TGTGCCAGCACCCTTCGGGACAGGGGGCCAACGGAAGCTTTCTTT. This translates into CASTLRDRGPTEAFF. This chain links TRBV6-5 with TRBJ1-1; 12 nucleotides match TRBD1. Germline V lookup: CDR1 MNHEY, CDR2 SVGAGI. CDR3 length: 15 residues. The V and J ends lost 7 bases and 8 bases, in that order; junction bases with no gene match: 11.

The chain is built from TRBV5-4 and TRBJ1-1; D is unclear. Germline V lookup: CDR1 SGHNT, CDR2 YYREEE (reference sequence). With 4 bases removed from V and 1 base from J, the gap between germline ends came to 8 bases. The CDR3 is 13 amino acids. The CDR3 sequence: CASSRGGNTEAFF. CDR3 coding DNA: TGTGCCAGCAGCCGAGGAGGGAACACTGAAGCTTTCTTT.

The sample holds a few counts of this clone. The genes are TRBV18 and TRBJ1-2; 8 bases are shared with TRBD1. CDR3 length: 17 amino acids. V lost 4 bases and J lost 3; bases outside the gene matches: 13. CDR1 KGHSH and CDR2 LQKENI come from the germline V gene. The CDR3 nucleotides are TGTGCCAGCTCACTCCAGCCGATCACACAGGGGGACTATGGCTACACCTTC. Translated: CASSLQPITQGDYGYTF.

This sequence joins TRBV30 and TRBJ2-7, with D possibly matching TRBD1 (6 bases). Trimming removed 0 bases at V and 3 bases at J, with 15 bases between. The CDR3 length is 15 residues. CDR1 GTSNPN and CDR2 SVGIG come from the germline V gene (reference sequence). This CDR3 reads CAWSVGAGEYYEQYF. The DNA for the CDR3 is TGTGCCTGGAGTGTAGGGGCAGGGGAGTACTACGAGCAGTACTTC.

The rearrangement uses TRBV4-1 and TRBJ2-7; D uncertain. The V end was cut by 1 base, the J end by 6 bases, with 13 bases between. The CDR3 consists of 14 residues. CDR1 MGHRA and CDR2 YSYEKL come from the germline V gene. The DNA of the CDR3 is TGCGCCAGCAGCCAAGTCTATGAGGAGAGCGAGCAGTACTTC. Its protein is CASSQVYEESEQYF.

This clone turned up a few times. The chain links TRBV4-1 to TRBJ2-7; TRBD2 is a possible D gene (6 bases). Germline CDR1 and CDR2: MGHRA and YSYEKL. Trimming stripped 2 bases from V and 4 bases from J, with 12 bases between. The CDR3 sequence is 14 residues long. CDR3 bases: TGCGCCAGCAGCCAACGGAGGGTGGGTTACGAGCAGTACTTC. Translation gives CASSQRRVGYEQYF.

The chain uses TRBV28 and TRBJ1-5, with TRBD1 matching over 8 bases. V lost 6 bases to trimming and J lost 2 bases; unmatched junction nucleotides: 3. The germline CDR1 and CDR2 sequences are MDHEN and SYDVKM. The CDR3 totals 14 residues. CDR3: CASRLDRGNQPQHF. Here the CDR3 DNA reads TGTGCCAGCAGGCTGGACAGGGGCAATCAGCCCCAGCATTTT.

The chain is built from TRBV10-3 and TRBJ1-1; 8 nucleotides align to TRBD1. This CDR3 is 16 amino acids long. The germline V gene has CDR1 ENHRY and CDR2 SYGVKD. V shed 5 bases and J 1 base; nucleotides not matched to a gene: 9. This CDR3 reads CAISPFWTGWNTEAFF. The CDR3 DNA reads TGTGCCATCAGTCCGTTTTGGACAGGGTGGAACACTGAAGCTTTCTTT.

The V gene is TRBV6-5, the J gene TRBJ1-4; D perhaps matches TRBD1 (6 bases). The V gene's germline CDR1 is MNHEY and CDR2 SVGAGI. V dropped 6 bases and J dropped 7 bases, with 12 bases sitting between them. The CDR3 is 13 residues long. CDR3 coding DNA: TGTGCCAGCAGAAGACAGGCGAGTGAAAAACTGTTTTTT. This sequence encodes CASRRQASEKLFF.

This chain connects TRBV19 to TRBJ1-5; tentative D call: TRBD1 (6 bases). Trimming stripped 8 bases from V and 0 bases from J, with 14 bases between. Germline CDR1 is LNHDA and CDR2 is SQIVND (reference sequence). The CDR3 totals 15 residues. The CDR3: CASDWTDNSNQPQHF. The CDR3 nucleotides read TGTGCCAGTGACTGGACAGACAATAGCAATCAGCCCCAGCATTTT.

This clone was counted between two and nine times. V usage is TRBV6-1 and J usage is TRBJ1-1; the match to TRBD1 covers 9 bases. CDR1 MNHNS and CDR2 SASEGT come from the germline V gene. The CDR3 totals 14 residues. Trimming cost V 6 bases and J 4 bases; bases outside gene matches: 6. The CDR3 DNA reads TGTGCCAGCAGGATCGGACAGGGGTTCACTGAAGCTTTCTTT. Its protein is CASRIGQGFTEAFF.

V and J are TRBV28 and TRBJ2-7; 10 nucleotides align to TRBD1. The CDR3 spans 15 residues. The germline CDR1 and CDR2 sequences are MDHEN and SYDVKM. V lost 8 bases and J lost 6; bases outside the gene matches: 13. As DNA, the CDR3 is TGTGCCAGCCTGCGTTCCGGGACAGGGGCGTCCGAGCAGTACTTC. It codes for CASLRSGTGASEQYF.